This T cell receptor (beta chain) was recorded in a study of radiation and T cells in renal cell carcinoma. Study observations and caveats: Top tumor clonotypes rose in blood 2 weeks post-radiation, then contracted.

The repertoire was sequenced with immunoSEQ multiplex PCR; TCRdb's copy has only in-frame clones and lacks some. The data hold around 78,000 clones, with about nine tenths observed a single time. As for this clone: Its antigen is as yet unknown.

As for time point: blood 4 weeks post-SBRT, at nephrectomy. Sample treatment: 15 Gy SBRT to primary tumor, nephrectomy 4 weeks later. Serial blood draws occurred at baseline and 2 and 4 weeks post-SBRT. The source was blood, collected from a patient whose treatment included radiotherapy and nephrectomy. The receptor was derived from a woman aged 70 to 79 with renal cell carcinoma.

This CDR3 is CASSLERGPYNEQFF. CDR3 sequence (DNA): TGTGCCAGCAGCTTAGAGCGGGGGCCTTACAATGAGCAGTTCTTC. The rearrangement joins TRBV7-2 to TRBJ2-1; TRBD2 agrees at 8 bases. There are 15 residues in the CDR3. Germline V gene sequence: CDR1 SGHTA, CDR2 FQGNSA. The ends lost 1 base at V and 4 bases at J; junction bases unmatched: 3.